A selection of T cell receptor beta chains follows, all from one sample in a study of blood T cell repertoires in COVID-19. Clones were read by immunoSEQ multiplex PCR, and TCRdb kept only the in-frame ones, dropping some. The table shows about 250,000 clones, with roughly 86% occurring only once. The sequencing input was peripheral blood. The source of these receptors is a woman aged 55-69 years who had recovered from COVID-19. Both conserved end residues are part of each CDR3. The D gene is left open where the match is weak. Clone size is shown for a subset of rows, as once, few, many or a class of expanded clone.

>TRBV3-1/TRBV3-2|TRBD1|TRBJ1-1|-
TGTGCCAGCAGCCCAGGGACAGTTATTGAAGCTTTCTTT
CASSPGTVIEAFF
>TRBV9|-|TRBJ1-2|-
TGTGCCAGCAGCGTAACAGACGGTAACTATGGCTACACCTTC
CASSVTDGNYGYTF
>TRBV4-2|TRBD2|TRBJ2-5|-
TGTGCCAGCAGCCAAGATCGGCGGGGGGCGCTAGGGGAGACCCAGTACTTC
CASSQDRRGALGETQYF
>TRBV28|-|TRBJ2-5|-
TGTGCCAGCGGGGGGGCCGGTTGGGAGACCCAGTACTTC
CASGGAGWETQYF
>TRBV5-1|-|TRBJ2-7|many
TGCGCCAGCAGCTTGACCGCGACTAACCGTTACGAGCAGTACTTC
CASSLTATNRYEQYF
>TRBV10-2|-|TRBJ1-6|-
TGCGCCGCCCGGGAAGGGGGTATTGAAGGCTCCTATAATTCACCCCTCCACTTT
CAAREGGIEGSYNSPLHF
>TRBV2|TRBD1|TRBJ1-2|-
TGTGCCAGCGGATCCGGGACAGACCTCTTCTATGGCTACACCTTC
CASGSGTDLFYGYTF
>TRBV6-5|-|TRBJ1-5|-
TGTGCCAGCAGGCGGGAGCCGGGCAATCAGCCCCAGCATTTT
CASRREPGNQPQHF
>TRBV6-5|-|TRBJ1-4|few
TGTGCCAGCAGTCGGGAGGTTGGTGAAAAACTGTTTTTT
CASSREVGEKLFF
>TRBV7-9|-|TRBJ1-5|-
TGTGCCAGCAGCTTAGGGGGGGGAGGCGGACAGCCCCAGCATTTT
CASSLGGGGGQPQHF
>TRBV21-1|-|TRBJ1-4|-
TGTGCCAGCAGCGCCCTGGGGACAGACAAAAAACTGTTTTTT
CASSALGTDKKLFF
>TRBV4-2|TRBD2|TRBJ2-1|-
TGTGCCAGCAGCCAAGCCACACCGCAGGGGCCCTCAACTAGCGGGGTCTACAATGAGCAGTTCTTC
CASSQATPQGPSTSGVYNEQFF
>TRBV5-5|TRBD1|TRBJ2-7|-
TGTGCCAGCAGCGCCCGAATACTGGGACAGGGGGTAAACTACGAGCAGTACTTC
CASSARILGQGVNYEQYF
>TRBV7-2|TRBD1|TRBJ2-7|-
TGTGCCAGCAGCTGGGACAGGGGGCTTTACGAGCAGTACTTC
CASSWDRGLYEQYF
>TRBV5-4|-|TRBJ1-4|-
TGTGCCAGCAGCTTGGGCGGGCCTCCGGAGGGGGAAAAACTGTTTTTT
CASSLGGPPEGEKLFF
>TRBV9|TRBD2|TRBJ2-5|-
TGTGCCAGCAGCGGAGCGGGGTCCCCGGCGGAGACCCAGTACTTC
CASSGAGSPAETQYF
>TRBV9|TRBD2|TRBJ2-3|few
TGTGCCAGCGCTGGACTAGCGGGGAGCGGGACAGATACGCAGTATTTT
CASAGLAGSGTDTQYF
>TRBV28|-|TRBJ2-7|-
TGTGCCAGCAGTTTATTACCCGGCTCCTACGAGCAGTACTTC
CASSLLPGSYEQYF
>TRBV28|-|TRBJ1-2|-
TGTGCCAGCAGTTTACCTTTTGGGAGCTATGGCTACACCTTC
CASSLPFGSYGYTF
>TRBV10-3|-|TRBJ1-1|-
TGTGCCATCACCGCGGCTCCGGGTTATACTGAAGCTTTCTTT
CAITAAPGYTEAFF
>TRBV11-1|-|TRBJ2-7|many
TGTGCCAGCAGCTACGGACAGGAGCAGTACTTC
CASSYGQEQYF
>TRBV6-5|-|TRBJ1-2|-
TGTGCCAGCAGTTCCTACCAGGCTCCAAACTATGGCTACACCTTC
CASSSYQAPNYGYTF
>TRBV15|-|TRBJ2-7|once
TGTGCCACCAGCCGAATCGACAGACCCTACGAGCAGTACTTC
CATSRIDRPYEQYF
>TRBV2|-|TRBJ2-7|-
TGTGCCAGCAAGCAGGCGCCCTACGAGCAGTACTTC
CASKQAPYEQYF
>TRBV5-8|TRBD2|TRBJ2-3|-
TGTGCCAGCAGCTCCGGACTAGCGGGGGCTTACCCAGATACGCAGTATTTT
CASSSGLAGAYPDTQYF
>TRBV28|TRBD1|TRBJ2-5|-
TGTGCCAGCAGTTTCCCCTACGACAGGGGTGAGACCCAGTACTTC
CASSFPYDRGETQYF
>TRBV18|TRBD1|TRBJ1-2|once
TGTGCCAGCTCACCCGGCAGGGGACAGGGCTATGGCTACACCTTC
CASSPGRGQGYGYTF
>TRBV18|TRBD1|TRBJ2-2|once
TGTGCCAGCTCTCTCGGGACAGTAACGAACACCGGGGAGCTGTTTTTT
CASSLGTVTNTGELFF
>TRBV4-1|TRBD2|TRBJ2-3|few
TGCGCCAGCAGCCAAGGGCCTAGCGGGGGGGCCACAGATACGCAGTATTTT
CASSQGPSGGATDTQYF
>TRBV5-1|TRBD2|TRBJ2-1|-
TGCGCCAGCAGCTTACTAGCGGGGGGCCCCCCAAATGAGCAGTTCTTC
CASSLLAGGPPNEQFF
>TRBV15|TRBD2|TRBJ2-7|-
TGTGCCACCAGCAGAGTCTTGTGGCGGGGGACCTACGAGCAGTACTTC
CATSRVLWRGTYEQYF
>TRBV18|-|TRBJ2-3|-
TGTGCCAGCTCACCATCACAGGCGAGATCTAGCACAGATACGCAGTATTTT
CASSPSQARSSTDTQYF
>TRBV10-3|TRBD2|TRBJ2-1|-
TGTGCCATCAGTGCACTAGCGGGGGACTACAATGAGCAGTTCTTC
CAISALAGDYNEQFF
>TRBV9|TRBD1|TRBJ1-2|-
TGTGCCAGCAGTTTCGGGACAGGCAACTATGGCTACACCTTC
CASSFGTGNYGYTF
>TRBV5-4|TRBD2|TRBJ2-5|once
TGTGCCAGCAGCCTGGGGACTAGCGGGGGGGCGGAGACCCAGTACTTC
CASSLGTSGGAETQYF
>TRBV4-3|TRBD1|TRBJ2-2|-
TGCGCCAGCAGCCAAGGGGTACAGGGGTCCGGGGAGCTGTTTTTT
CASSQGVQGSGELFF
>TRBV5-1|-|TRBJ2-2|-
TGCGCCAGCAGCTTGGGGGCGGACAGCAACACCGGGGAGCTGTTTTTT
CASSLGADSNTGELFF
>TRBV19|-|TRBJ1-1|-
TGTGCCAGTACCAAAAGACAGGAGTCCACTGAAGCTTTCTTT
CASTKRQESTEAFF
>TRBV7-6|TRBD1|TRBJ2-7|-
TGTGCCAGCGGACGGGGGACAGGGGGTCCCTACGAGCAGTACTTC
CASGRGTGGPYEQYF
>TRBV5-1|TRBD2|TRBJ2-7|-
TGCGCCAGCAGCTTATCAATGGCTAGCGGGGGCTACGAGCAGTACTTC
CASSLSMASGGYEQYF
>TRBV4-1|TRBD2|TRBJ2-7|few
TGCGCCAGCAGCCAAGAACCTAGCGGGGGTTCCAGCTCCTACGAGCAGTACTTC
CASSQEPSGGSSSYEQYF
>TRBV15|-|TRBJ2-1|few
TGTGCCACCAGTAGCAACGGGTACAATGAGCAGTTCTTC
CATSSNGYNEQFF
>TRBV6-2/TRBV6-3|TRBD2|TRBJ2-2|-
TGTGCCAGCAGCCGCACTAGCGGGGGGATAAACACCGGGGAGCTGTTTTTT
CASSRTSGGINTGELFF
>TRBV6-1|TRBD2|TRBJ2-7|-
TGTGCCAGCAGTGAAAGCGGGGGGGGCTACGAGCAGTACTTC
CASSESGGGYEQYF
>TRBV10-3|TRBD1|TRBJ2-1|-
TGTGCCATTGGACCGGGACAGGGAACTCACAATGAGCAGTTCTTC
CAIGPGQGTHNEQFF
>TRBV20-1|-|TRBJ2-7|-
TGCAGTGCTAGTAGCAACTCCTACGAGCAGTACTTC
CSASSNSYEQYF
>TRBV3-1/TRBV3-2|-|TRBJ2-5|-
TGTGCCAGCAGCCGCTCCCTCGGACAGAAAGAGACCCAGTACTTC
CASSRSLGQKETQYF
>TRBV7-3|TRBD2|TRBJ2-1|-
TGTGCCAGCAGCTTATCTAGCGGGGGGCCTAGGGAGCAGTTCTTC
CASSLSSGGPREQFF
>TRBV12-3/TRBV12-4|TRBD1|TRBJ1-3|-
TGTGCCAGCCCGGACAGGGGAAACACCATATATTTT
CASPDRGNTIYF
>TRBV7-2|-|TRBJ1-6|-
TGTGCCAGCAGCTTAGCCCCCGAGGGTTCACCCCTCCACTTT
CASSLAPEGSPLHF
>TRBV24-1|TRBD1|TRBJ1-1|-
TGTGCCACCAGTGATCTCGGACAGGGAACTCCGAACACTGAAGCTTTCTTT
CATSDLGQGTPNTEAFF